A selection of T cell receptor beta chains follows, all from one sample in a study of regulatory T cells in long-lasting Graves disease. TCRdb recomputed calls from the multiplex PCR reads with MiXCR, one row per CDR3 protein. Of 400,000 to 500,000 distinct CDR3 sequences in the sample, 22% were seen once. Specimen: peripheral blood mononuclear cells (PBMCs), collected when the disease was refractory, from a patient treated with antithyroid drugs. Receptors originate from a female donor with Graves disease. CDR3s include the opening cysteine and the closing phenylalanine or tryptophan. D genes are given only for firm matches. The size field is filled for only some rows; it gives once, few, many or a size class.

V,D,size,J,length,CDR3,DNA
TRBV11-2,NA,many,TRBJ2-5,10,CASSFETQYF,TGTGCCAGCAGCTTCGAGACCCAGTACTTC
TRBV14,NA,few,TRBJ2-7,13,CASSQDLYRDQYF,TGTGCCAGCAGCCAAGATCTTTATCGGGATCAGTACTTC
TRBV6-2/TRBV6-3,NA,few,TRBJ1-2,11,CTSQRPHGYTF,TGTACCAGCCAACGTCCGCATGGCTACACCTTC
TRBV7-2,TRBD1,many,TRBJ2-5,12,CASSRDRGTQYF,TGTGCCAGCAGCCGGGACAGGGGGACCCAGTACTTC
TRBV7-2,NA,few,TRBJ1-2,14,CASSLDGTSYGYTF,TGTGCCAGCAGCTTAGATGGGACAAGCTATGGCTACACCTTC
TRBV29-1,NA,many,TRBJ2-7,10,CSGADGEQYF,TGCAGCGGGGCCGACGGGGAGCAGTACTTC
TRBV10-3,TRBD2,NA,TRBJ2-7,14,CATWDSGSSYEQYF,TGTGCCACCTGGGATAGCGGGAGCTCCTACGAGCAGTACTTC
TRBV30,TRBD1,NA,TRBJ1-2,16,CAWSVLRTGDYYGYTF,TGTGCCTGGAGTGTACTCCGGACAGGGGACTACTATGGCTACACCTTC
TRBV3-1,TRBD1,NA,TRBJ1-1,14,CASSQVPQGGKAFF,TGTGCCAGCAGCCAAGTCCCTCAGGGGGGGAAAGCTTTCTTT
TRBV9,NA,few,TRBJ1-1,14,CASSLGSVGGEAFF,TGTGCCAGCAGCTTAGGCAGCGTGGGAGGTGAAGCTTTCTTT
TRBV20-1,TRBD1,many,TRBJ1-2,14,CSASVALDRRGYTF,TGCAGTGCTAGCGTTGCCTTGGACAGGAGGGGCTACACCTTC
TRBV6-1,NA,many,TRBJ2-7,14,CASSTSWTDSEQYF,TGTGCCAGCAGTACATCGTGGACAGACTCCGAGCAGTACTTC
TRBV11-2,NA,once,TRBJ1-1,15,CASSLPPGGNTEAFF,TGTGCCAGCAGCTTACCACCGGGGGGGAACACTGAAGCTTTCTTT
TRBV6-1,TRBD2,many,TRBJ2-7,12,CASTSGGYEQYF,TGTGCCAGCACCTCGGGGGGCTACGAGCAGTACTTC
TRBV30,TRBD2,few,TRBJ2-5,15,CAWRSGTSVQETQYF,TGTGCCTGGAGATCGGGGACTAGCGTACAAGAGACCCAGTACTTC
TRBV2,NA,many,TRBJ2-2,13,CASSEGYTGELFF,TGTGCCAGCAGTGAAGGGTACACCGGGGAGCTGTTTTTT
TRBV7-3,NA,many,TRBJ2-2,13,CASSLTYHGELFF,TGTGCCAGCAGCTTGACTTACCACGGGGAGCTGTTTTTT
TRBV9,NA,few,TRBJ1-2,13,CASRGGGSYGYTF,TGTGCCAGCCGCGGAGGGGGTTCCTATGGCTACACCTTC
TRBV20-1,NA,NA,TRBJ2-7,13,CSAARSRDYEQYF,TGCAGTGCTGCCCGATCGAGAGATTACGAGCAGTACTTC
TRBV10-3,TRBD2,NA,TRBJ2-7,13,CAIRTSGGSEQYF,TGTGCCATCAGGACTAGCGGGGGGTCCGAGCAGTACTTC
TRBV29-1,TRBD1,NA,TRBJ2-1,14,CSVEAATGSDEQFF,TGCAGCGTTGAAGCCGCGACAGGGTCTGATGAGCAGTTCTTC
TRBV28,NA,many,TRBJ1-2,14,CASSFIRDGLGYTF,TGTGCCAGCAGTTTCATTCGGGACGGCCTGGGCTACACCTTC
TRBV7-9,NA,few,TRBJ2-5,17,CASSLLPPARALETQYF,TGTGCCAGCAGCTTATTGCCCCCCGCGAGAGCCTTGGAGACCCAGTACTTC
TRBV28,NA,NA,TRBJ1-5,13,CASSTDQGQPQHF,TGTGCCAGCAGCACGGACCAGGGTCAGCCCCAGCATTTT
TRBV10-3,NA,few,TRBJ2-2,15,CAISDLGGDTGELFF,TGTGCCATCAGTGATCTTGGAGGGGACACCGGGGAGCTGTTTTTT
TRBV19,TRBD2,few,TRBJ2-5,15,CASSPAPAGTETQYF,TGTGCCAGTAGTCCGGCTCCAGCGGGGACGGAGACCCAGTACTTC
TRBV28,TRBD1,many,TRBJ1-1,13,CASSSRGSTEAFF,TGTGCCAGCAGCTCCAGGGGGAGCACTGAAGCTTTCTTT
TRBV12-3/TRBV12-4,NA,many,TRBJ1-5,13,CASSSISNQPQHF,TGTGCCAGCAGTTCGATTAGCAATCAGCCCCAGCATTTT
TRBV6-1,TRBD2,few,TRBJ2-7,15,CASRPLAGGFHEQYF,TGTGCCAGCAGACCTCTAGCGGGAGGGTTCCACGAGCAGTACTTC
TRBV20-1,TRBD1,NA,TRBJ1-1,17,CSARDERQGSLGTEAFF,TGCAGTGCTAGAGATGAGAGACAGGGATCTCTTGGGACTGAAGCTTTCTTT
TRBV30,NA,NA,TRBJ1-2,14,CAWSVSRGSSGYTF,TGTGCCTGGAGTGTATCCCGGGGGAGTAGTGGCTACACCTTC
TRBV28,NA,many,TRBJ1-2,13,CASSLTTQSYYTF,TGTGCCAGCAGTTTGACAACCCAATCCTACTACACCTTC
TRBV2,NA,many,TRBJ1-2,16,CASRPGLSDSNYGYTF,TGTGCCAGCAGACCCGGACTTTCGGATTCAAACTATGGCTACACCTTC
TRBV5-1,TRBD1,many,TRBJ1-1,13,CASTPTTGTEAFF,TGTGCCAGCACCCCCACGACAGGGACTGAAGCTTTCTTT
TRBV5-1,NA,NA,TRBJ1-4,13,CATSTDANEKLFF,TGCGCCACCTCGACTGACGCTAATGAAAAACTGTTTTTT
TRBV29-1,NA,NA,TRBJ2-1,15,CSARRHLRADNEQFF,TGCAGCGCCCGTCGACACCTACGTGCTGACAATGAGCAGTTCTTC
TRBV19,NA,few,TRBJ1-4,15,CASSTTTVDNEKLFF,TGTGCCAGTAGTACCACGACGGTAGATAATGAAAAACTGTTTTTT
TRBV7-9,TRBD1,many,TRBJ1-2,16,CASSLGPRTGDYGYTF,TGTGCCAGCAGCTTAGGCCCGAGGACAGGGGACTATGGCTACACCTTC
TRBV15,TRBD2,few,TRBJ2-7,16,CATSRAGTRSRYEQYF,TGTGCCACCAGCAGAGCCGGGACTAGGTCTCGGTACGAGCAGTACTTC
TRBV20-1,NA,NA,TRBJ2-7,12,CSGLGPSYEQYF,TGCAGTGGGTTGGGTCCCTCCTACGAGCAGTACTTC
TRBV30,NA,few,TRBJ1-5,13,CAWSVIPGLPQHF,TGTGCCTGGAGTGTAATCCCTGGACTGCCCCAGCATTTT
TRBV5-4,TRBD1,NA,TRBJ1-2,14,CASSLAGGGNGYTF,TGTGCCAGCAGCTTGGCTGGAGGGGGCAATGGCTACACCTTC